This section outlines one TCR beta chain sequence together with its context. Its antigen is not yet known. Nothing much larger sits one base from this clone, and base qualities are not available. The library was generated by the immunoSEQ multiplex PCR assay. Per the original workflow: A statistical classification framework was developed to diagnose cytomegalovirus status using the catalog of TCR beta chain sequences. TCRdb holds this immuneACCESS table with in-frame rearrangements only. Some clones are missing; in checked studies, unresolved V genes explain under half, and the rest has no known cause. That table gives V, J and clone size, and the DNA gave D and trimming. In this sample the table shows about 84,000 clones, under 95% of which occur a single time. The top ten hold approximately 2.2% of the sample. V is clipped by 5 bases and J by 4 bases, and the sequence between their germline boundaries is 21 bases long. The CDR3 holds 17 amino acids from the cysteine to the phenylalanine. Only the CDR3 portion is preserved as DNA: 51 bases, with reading frame beginning at the first base. The germline V gene yields SGHAT for CDR1 and FQNNGV for CDR2.

Separate from the roughly 700-subject first cohort, the validation cohort of about 110 subjects was the group to which the donors belonged. This entry comes from a study of cytomegalovirus exposure and HLA in healthy donors (dated by TCRdb to about 2017). Regarding the study in general: According to a later analysis, the approximately 120 validation repertoires were produced on the same platform as the 700 or so repertoires of the first cohort. To predict cytomegalovirus infection status, the study brought together high-throughput TCR immunosequencing, statistical association of individual TCRs with disease status, and machine learning. The study was designed to test whether signatures of past pathogen exposure could be identified by cataloging public T cell receptors. Besides the first cohort of 550 to 750 subjects, a separate validation cohort made up of roughly 130 different subjects was used. Findings and caveats that apply to the study as a whole: Most TCR sequences were observed very rarely across donors, whereas some public TCRs were present in many individuals. A later analysis lacked HLA typing for the validation cohort, so it scored co-occurrence in that cohort across all 110 or so repertoires. The authors suggested that the approach could potentially be extended to other disease states and immunological phenotypes. In a later analysis, TCRs clustered in the first cohort were found to also tend to co-occur in the roughly 120 validation repertoires, with approximately 95% of cluster scores above 0. The classifier was reported to diagnose cytomegalovirus status with high specificity and sensitivity in both the original cohort and the validation cohort. In vitro tests confirmed that a few of the cytomegalovirus-associated TCR beta chains recognize cytomegalovirus antigens. The study listed 150 to 200 TCR beta chains as associated with cytomegalovirus.

The V and J segments used are TRBV11-2 and TRBJ2-1; D gene: possibly TRBD2, on 6 matching bases. The receptor was derived from a man aged 30 to 45 in good health and CMV-seronegative. Sequencing input: PBMCs. The nucleotides read TGTGCCAGCAGCCTTAGCTTATCGGGGGACCATTACAATGAGCAGTTCTTC. Translated, it gives CASSLSLSGDHYNEQFF.